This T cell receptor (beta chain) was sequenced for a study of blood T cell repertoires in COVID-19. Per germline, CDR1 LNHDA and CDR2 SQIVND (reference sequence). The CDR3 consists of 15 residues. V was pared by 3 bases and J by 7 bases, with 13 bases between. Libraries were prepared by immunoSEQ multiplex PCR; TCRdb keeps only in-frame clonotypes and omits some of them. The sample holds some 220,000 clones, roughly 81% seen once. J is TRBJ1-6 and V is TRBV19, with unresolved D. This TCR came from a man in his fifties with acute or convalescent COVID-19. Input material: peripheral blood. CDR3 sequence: CASSISGENNSPLHF. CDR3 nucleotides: TGTGCCAGTAGTATTTCGGGAGAGAACAATTCACCCCTCCACTTT.